The 2 T cell receptor beta chains listed next were all sequenced from one sample in a study of blood T cell repertoires in COVID-19. Libraries were prepared by immunoSEQ multiplex PCR; TCRdb keeps only in-frame clonotypes and omits some of them. The sample has about 120,000 clones; about 87% are singletons. Sequencing was performed on peripheral blood. The receptors stem from a woman in her seventies with acute or convalescent COVID-19.

The chain joins TRBV5-1 to TRBJ2-7; no clear D gene. With 3 bases removed from V and 2 bases from J, the gap between germline ends came to 6 bases. CDR3 length: 12 residues. Germline-derived CDR1 and CDR2 are SGHRS and YFSETQ. CDR3 sequence reads: CASSSLTYEQYF. The CDR3, as DNA: TGCGCCAGCAGCTCCCTAACCTACGAGCAGTACTTC.

Notes on this clone: One end of the junction does not line up with germline, which may come from a read error. The chain has TRBV9 and TRBJ2-1, with D perhaps TRBD2 (6 bases). The germline CDR1 and CDR2 sequences are SGDLS and YYNGEE. The CDR3 sequence is 14 residues long. The CDR3 region is CASSSGFSHNEQFF. As DNA, the CDR3 is TGTGCCAGCTCGAGCGGGTTCTCCCACAATGAGCAGTTCTTC.